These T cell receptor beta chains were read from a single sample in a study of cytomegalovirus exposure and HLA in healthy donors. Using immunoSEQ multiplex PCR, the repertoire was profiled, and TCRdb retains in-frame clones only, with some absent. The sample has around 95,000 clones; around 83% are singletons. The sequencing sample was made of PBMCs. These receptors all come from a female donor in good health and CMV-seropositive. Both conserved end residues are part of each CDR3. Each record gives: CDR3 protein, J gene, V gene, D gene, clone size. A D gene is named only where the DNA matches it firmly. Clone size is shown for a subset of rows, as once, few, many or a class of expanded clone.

CDR3 protein: CASSQADDRANYGYTF
J gene: TRBJ1-2
V gene: TRBV4-1
D gene: TRBD1
clone size: NA

CDR3 protein: CVTSPQGMNTEAFF
J gene: TRBJ1-1
V gene: TRBV6-1
D gene: NA
clone size: NA

CDR3 protein: CASSYRGRNTEAFF
J gene: TRBJ1-1
V gene: TRBV6-5
D gene: TRBD1
clone size: NA

CDR3 protein: CASGLTSGNTGELFF
J gene: TRBJ2-2
V gene: TRBV12-5
D gene: TRBD2
clone size: once

CDR3 protein: CASSPGQEAFF
J gene: TRBJ1-1
V gene: TRBV13
D gene: NA
clone size: NA

CDR3 protein: CASSGGDRISGNTIYF
J gene: TRBJ1-3
V gene: TRBV6-1
D gene: NA
clone size: once

CDR3 protein: CASSTGVSTDTQYF
J gene: TRBJ2-3
V gene: TRBV7-6
D gene: NA
clone size: NA

CDR3 protein: CASSYTSGSYEQYF
J gene: TRBJ2-7
V gene: TRBV6-5
D gene: TRBD2
clone size: once

CDR3 protein: CASIALAGGEVPGANVLTF
J gene: TRBJ2-6
V gene: TRBV19
D gene: TRBD2
clone size: NA

CDR3 protein: CASSPLSGRGTGELFF
J gene: TRBJ2-2
V gene: TRBV18
D gene: TRBD2
clone size: NA

CDR3 protein: CASSLYVAGGRDEQFF
J gene: TRBJ2-1
V gene: TRBV5-1
D gene: TRBD2
clone size: NA

CDR3 protein: CASSLRTSGGALEQYF
J gene: TRBJ2-7
V gene: TRBV7-2
D gene: TRBD2
clone size: NA

CDR3 protein: CASNQHEDF
J gene: TRBJ2-3
V gene: TRBV9
D gene: NA
clone size: NA

CDR3 protein: CASSSMNTEAFF
J gene: TRBJ1-1
V gene: TRBV2
D gene: NA
clone size: once

CDR3 protein: CASSQGQTGAQPQHF
J gene: TRBJ1-5
V gene: TRBV4-1
D gene: TRBD1
clone size: NA

CDR3 protein: CASSQSGTGFNTGELFF
J gene: TRBJ2-2
V gene: TRBV5-4
D gene: TRBD1
clone size: NA

CDR3 protein: CASSLTGEKGYTF
J gene: TRBJ1-2
V gene: TRBV27
D gene: TRBD1
clone size: NA

CDR3 protein: CASSLTTGVGNEQFF
J gene: TRBJ2-1
V gene: TRBV5-6
D gene: TRBD1
clone size: NA

CDR3 protein: CASSGTGGDTEAFF
J gene: TRBJ1-1
V gene: TRBV5-1
D gene: TRBD1
clone size: NA

CDR3 protein: CASSYSSALTEAFF
J gene: TRBJ1-1
V gene: TRBV6-5
D gene: NA
clone size: once

CDR3 protein: CASSAGQGYTEAFF
J gene: TRBJ1-1
V gene: TRBV5-1
D gene: TRBD1
clone size: NA

CDR3 protein: CASSLRSLAVTDTQYF
J gene: TRBJ2-3
V gene: TRBV7-9
D gene: TRBD2
clone size: NA

CDR3 protein: CASSQATQRVKLFF
J gene: TRBJ1-4
V gene: TRBV4-1
D gene: NA
clone size: NA

CDR3 protein: CAISTIGDRASYEQYF
J gene: TRBJ2-7
V gene: TRBV19
D gene: TRBD1
clone size: NA

CDR3 protein: CASSGVKGTSGYNEQFF
J gene: TRBJ2-1
V gene: TRBV5-1
D gene: TRBD2
clone size: NA

CDR3 protein: CASSLYSGGTEAFF
J gene: TRBJ1-1
V gene: TRBV2
D gene: NA
clone size: NA

CDR3 protein: CASSAGAGTYEQYF
J gene: TRBJ2-7
V gene: TRBV2
D gene: NA
clone size: few

CDR3 protein: CASSSAATGVNTEAFF
J gene: TRBJ1-1
V gene: TRBV5-1
D gene: TRBD1
clone size: NA

CDR3 protein: CAILGQGRTEAFF
J gene: TRBJ1-1
V gene: TRBV10-3
D gene: TRBD1
clone size: NA

CDR3 protein: CASSPPPAGGSYEQYF
J gene: TRBJ2-7
V gene: TRBV28
D gene: TRBD2
clone size: NA

CDR3 protein: CATYSEETQYF
J gene: TRBJ2-5
V gene: TRBV2
D gene: NA
clone size: NA

CDR3 protein: CASLSSGRVGDTQYF
J gene: TRBJ2-3
V gene: TRBV6-1
D gene: TRBD2
clone size: NA

CDR3 protein: CASSPPGGGINEKLFF
J gene: TRBJ1-4
V gene: TRBV4-1
D gene: NA
clone size: NA

CDR3 protein: CASGWGQGVYEQYF
J gene: TRBJ2-7
V gene: TRBV12-5
D gene: NA
clone size: NA

CDR3 protein: CASSDSYGGEQFF
J gene: TRBJ2-1
V gene: TRBV6-4
D gene: NA
clone size: NA

CDR3 protein: CASRQPTGGWDTEAFF
J gene: TRBJ1-1
V gene: TRBV10-2
D gene: TRBD1
clone size: NA

CDR3 protein: CASRLGDSTEKLFF
J gene: TRBJ1-4
V gene: TRBV7-9
D gene: TRBD1
clone size: NA

CDR3 protein: CASSSSTVPTGYTF
J gene: TRBJ1-2
V gene: TRBV6-5
D gene: NA
clone size: once

CDR3 protein: CASSYPGGPTKAFF
J gene: TRBJ1-1
V gene: TRBV6-5
D gene: NA
clone size: NA

CDR3 protein: CASSFGGYGYTF
J gene: TRBJ1-2
V gene: TRBV28
D gene: NA
clone size: NA